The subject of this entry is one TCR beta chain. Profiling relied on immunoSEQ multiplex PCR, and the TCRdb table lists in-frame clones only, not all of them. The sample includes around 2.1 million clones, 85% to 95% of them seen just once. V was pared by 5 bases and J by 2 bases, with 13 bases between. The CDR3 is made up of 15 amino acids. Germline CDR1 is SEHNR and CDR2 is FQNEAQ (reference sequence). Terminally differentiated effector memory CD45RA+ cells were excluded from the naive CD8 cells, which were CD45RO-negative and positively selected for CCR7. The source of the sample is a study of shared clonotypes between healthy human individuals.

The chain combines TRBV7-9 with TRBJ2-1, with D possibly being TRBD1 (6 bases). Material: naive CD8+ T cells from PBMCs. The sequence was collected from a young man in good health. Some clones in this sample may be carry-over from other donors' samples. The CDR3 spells CASSGPQGPYNEQFF. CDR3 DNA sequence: TGTGCCAGCAGCGGACCTCAGGGGCCCTACAATGAGCAGTTCTTC.